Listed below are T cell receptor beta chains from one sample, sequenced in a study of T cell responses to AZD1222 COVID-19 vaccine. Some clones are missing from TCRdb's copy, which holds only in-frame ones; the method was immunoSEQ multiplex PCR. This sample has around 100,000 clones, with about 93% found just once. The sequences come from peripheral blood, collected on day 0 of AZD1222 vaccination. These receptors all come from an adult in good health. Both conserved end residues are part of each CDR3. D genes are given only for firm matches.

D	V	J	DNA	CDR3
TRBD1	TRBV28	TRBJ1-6	TGTGCCAGCAGTCGGGACAGATCCAATTCACCCCTCCACTTT	CASSRDRSNSPLHF
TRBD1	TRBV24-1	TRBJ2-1	TGTGCCACCAGTGATAATCCGGGACAGGGGGCGAACTTCGAGCAGTTCTTC	CATSDNPGQGANFEQFF
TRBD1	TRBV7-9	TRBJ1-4	TGTGCCAGCAGCTTAGGGGACAGGGGCACTAATGAAAAACTGTTTTTT	CASSLGDRGTNEKLFF
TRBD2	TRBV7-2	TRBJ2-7	TGTGCCAGCGGGCTAGCGGGAGAACGGATAATAGGCGAGCAGTACTTC	CASGLAGERIIGEQYF
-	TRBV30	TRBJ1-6	TGTGCCTGGAGGACGGGGGGGGATTCACCCCTCCACTTT	CAWRTGGDSPLHF
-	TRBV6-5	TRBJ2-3	TGTGCCAGCAGAAGACCCGGGGATAGCACAGATACGCAGTATTTT	CASRRPGDSTDTQYF
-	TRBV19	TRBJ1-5	TGTGCCAGTAGTAGGGACTCCTATGGCAATCAGCCCCAGCATTTT	CASSRDSYGNQPQHF
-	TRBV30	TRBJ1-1	TGTGCCTCGACCTACTCACGGGCGGGCACTGAAGCTTTCTTT	CASTYSRAGTEAFF
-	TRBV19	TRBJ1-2	TGTGCCAGTAGCCCCGGGCCCTTGGGCTATGGCTACACCTTC	CASSPGPLGYGYTF
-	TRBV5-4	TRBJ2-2	TGTGCCAGCAGCTTAGGGGGTAGGGACACCGGGGAGCTGTTTTTT	CASSLGGRDTGELFF
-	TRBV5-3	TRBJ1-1	TGTGCCAGAAGCTTGCCCTACCAACGACAAGACACTGAAGCTTTCTTT	CARSLPYQRQDTEAFF